These T cell receptor beta chains were read from a single sample in a study of blood T cell repertoires in COVID-19. Sequenced by immunoSEQ multiplex PCR; TCRdb stores in-frame clones only, minus some. The table lists more than 35,000 clones, 65% to 90% of them singletons. Material: peripheral blood. Source of these receptors: a human donor in a cohort sampled during active COVID-19. Each CDR3 is given with its conserved first and last residue. Fields, in order: J gene, V gene, D gene, CDR3 protein. A D gene is named only where the DNA matches it firmly.

>TRBJ1-5|TRBV2|TRBD1
CASSDRGLGQPQHF
>TRBJ1-3|TRBV6-5|-
CASSRGQGAGNTIYF
>TRBJ1-6|TRBV9|TRBD1
CASSPTWTGANSPLHF
>TRBJ2-1|TRBV6-5|TRBD2
CASRIHSGGLNEQFF
>TRBJ2-7|TRBV5-1|-
CASSLVPGVVYEQYF
>TRBJ1-1|TRBV11-3|-
CASSLDSRGNTEAFF
>TRBJ2-3|TRBV9|TRBD2
CASSPPGLAGVSTQYF
>TRBJ2-1|TRBV7-3|-
CASSLSANNEQFF
>TRBJ1-2|TRBV3-1/TRBV3-2|-
CASSQGEYGYTF
>TRBJ1-5|TRBV6-6|TRBD1
CASTRRRQGWGGTQHF
>TRBJ2-1|TRBV7-3|-
CASSLNVRSSYNEQFF
>TRBJ1-1|TRBV3-1/TRBV3-2|-
CASSPTRGTEAFF
>TRBJ2-1|TRBV5-1|-
CASSSQDNEQFF
>TRBJ1-2|TRBV6-2/TRBV6-3|-
CASSYSLASYGYTF
>TRBJ2-1|TRBV25-1|-
CASMGLGQWGSYNEQFF
>TRBJ1-6|TRBV10-3|-
CAISESGVNNSPLHF
>TRBJ1-1|TRBV2|-
CASTLAGRAFF
>TRBJ2-3|TRBV5-1|-
CASSLEVAGSIDTQYF
>TRBJ1-2|TRBV2|-
CASSDRLNYGYTF
>TRBJ1-2|TRBV13|TRBD1
CASSLLQGGGYTF
>TRBJ1-2|TRBV4-3|-
CASSQDYSTPVYGYTF
>TRBJ2-5|TRBV11-2|TRBD1
CASSQQGVGETQYF
>TRBJ1-4|TRBV25-1|-
CASSERGASNEKLFF
>TRBJ1-1|TRBV7-9|-
CASSPGSGTTEAFF
>TRBJ1-5|TRBV18|TRBD1
CASSPRRQGEGNQPQHF
>TRBJ2-7|TRBV6-6|TRBD1
CASNSGTGDYEQYF
>TRBJ2-5|TRBV28|-
CASSLLDRSEETQYF
>TRBJ2-7|TRBV5-1|TRBD1
CASSPTGGSAYEQYF
>TRBJ2-1|TRBV11-3|TRBD2
CASSLGGTSTYNEQFF